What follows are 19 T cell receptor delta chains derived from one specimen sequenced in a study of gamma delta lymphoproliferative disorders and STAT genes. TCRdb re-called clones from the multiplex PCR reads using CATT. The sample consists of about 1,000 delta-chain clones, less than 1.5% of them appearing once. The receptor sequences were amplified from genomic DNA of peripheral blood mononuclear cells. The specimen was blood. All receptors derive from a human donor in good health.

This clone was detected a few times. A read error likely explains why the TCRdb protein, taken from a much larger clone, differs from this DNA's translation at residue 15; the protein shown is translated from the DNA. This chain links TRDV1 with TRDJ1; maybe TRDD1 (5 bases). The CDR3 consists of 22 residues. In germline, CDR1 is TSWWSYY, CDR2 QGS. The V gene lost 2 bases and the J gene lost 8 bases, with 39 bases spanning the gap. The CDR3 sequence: CALGEENYTWRIKPNNRGKLIF. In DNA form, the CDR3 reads TGTGCTCTTGGGGAAGAGAACTATACCTGGAGGATTAAGCCCAATAATAGAGGAAAACTCATCTTT.

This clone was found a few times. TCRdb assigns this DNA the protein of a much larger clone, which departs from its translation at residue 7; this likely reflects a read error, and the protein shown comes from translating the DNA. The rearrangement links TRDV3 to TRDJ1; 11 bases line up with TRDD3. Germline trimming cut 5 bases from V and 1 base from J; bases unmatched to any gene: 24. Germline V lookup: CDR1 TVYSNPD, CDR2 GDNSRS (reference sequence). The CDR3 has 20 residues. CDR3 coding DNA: TGTGCCGCCTGGGAATTCTCAGGGGTGGGGGATACGTCTTTCACCGATAAACTCATCTTT. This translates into CAAWEFSGVGDTSFTDKLIF. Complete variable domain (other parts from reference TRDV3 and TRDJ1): CDKVTQSSPDQTVASGSEVVLLCTYDTVYSNPDLFWYRIRPDYSFQFVFYGDNSRSEGADFTQGRFSVKHILTQKAFHLVISPVRTEDSATYYCAAWEFSGVGDTSFTDKLIFGKGTRVTVEP.

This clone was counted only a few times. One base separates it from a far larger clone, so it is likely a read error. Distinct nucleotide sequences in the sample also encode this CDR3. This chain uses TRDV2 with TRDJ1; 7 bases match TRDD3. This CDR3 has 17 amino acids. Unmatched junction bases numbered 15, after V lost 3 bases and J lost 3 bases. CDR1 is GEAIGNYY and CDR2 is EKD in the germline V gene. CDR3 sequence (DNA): TGTGCCTGTGACGGCCCGGGGGATGATTTTTTTGCCGATAAACTCATCTTT. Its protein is CACDGPGDDFFADKLIF.

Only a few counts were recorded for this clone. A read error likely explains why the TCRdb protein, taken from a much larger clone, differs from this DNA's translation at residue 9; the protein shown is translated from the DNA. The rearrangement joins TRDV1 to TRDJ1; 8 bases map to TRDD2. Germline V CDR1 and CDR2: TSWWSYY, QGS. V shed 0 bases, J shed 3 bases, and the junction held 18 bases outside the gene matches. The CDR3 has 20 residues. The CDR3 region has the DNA TGTGCTCTTGGGGAACTACATCGAGTCTTCCTACGGGATATGGCCGATAAACTCATCTTT. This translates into CALGELHRVFLRDMADKLIF.

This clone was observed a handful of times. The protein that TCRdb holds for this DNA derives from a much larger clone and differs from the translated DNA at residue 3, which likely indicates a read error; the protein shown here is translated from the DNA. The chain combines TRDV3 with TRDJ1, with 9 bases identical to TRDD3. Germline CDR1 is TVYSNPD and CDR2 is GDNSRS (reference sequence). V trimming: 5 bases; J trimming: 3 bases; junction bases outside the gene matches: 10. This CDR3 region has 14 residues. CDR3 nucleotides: TGTGCCCTTAACCCTACTGGGGGACCCGATAAACTCATCTTT. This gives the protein CALNPTGGPDKLIF.

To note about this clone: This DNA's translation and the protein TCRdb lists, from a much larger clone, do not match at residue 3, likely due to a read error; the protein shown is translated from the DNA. The CDR3 region has the DNA TGTGCAACAAGCGCCAGCCTACGGGTGGGGGCCCCCGGGACCGATAAACTCATCTTT. This sequence encodes CATSASLRVGAPGTDKLIF. V and J are TRAV29/DV5 and TRDJ1; possible D gene TRDD3, 6 bases. This CDR3 is built from 19 residues. Germline values: CDR1 NSMFDY, CDR2 ISSIKDK.

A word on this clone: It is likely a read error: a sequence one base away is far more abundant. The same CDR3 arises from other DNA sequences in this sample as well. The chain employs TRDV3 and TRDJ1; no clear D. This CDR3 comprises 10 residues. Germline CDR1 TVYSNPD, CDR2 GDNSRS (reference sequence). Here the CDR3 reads CAFDTDKLIF. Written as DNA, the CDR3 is TGTGCCTTCGACACCGACAAACTCATCTTT.

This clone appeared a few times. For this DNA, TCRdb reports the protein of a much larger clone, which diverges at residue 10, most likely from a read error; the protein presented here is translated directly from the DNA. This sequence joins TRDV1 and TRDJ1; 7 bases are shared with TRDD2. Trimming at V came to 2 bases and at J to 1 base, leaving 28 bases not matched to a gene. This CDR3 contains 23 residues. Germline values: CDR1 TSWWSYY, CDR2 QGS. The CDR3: CALGETGLPAFIRGGDLTDKLIF. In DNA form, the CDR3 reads TGTGCTCTTGGGGAAACGGGCCTTCCTGCGTTTATAAGGGGAGGAGATCTCACCGATAAACTCATCTTT.

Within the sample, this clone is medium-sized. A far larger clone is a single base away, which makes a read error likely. In nucleotides, the CDR3 is TGTGCCGCCTGGGAATTCCCAGGGGTGGGGGATACGCCTTTCACCGATAAACTCATCTTT. Translating gives CAAWEFPGVGDTPFTDKLIF. The chain recombines TRDV3 with TRDJ1, with TRDD3 matching over 11 bases. CDR3 length equals 20 residues. From germline, CDR1 is TVYSNPD and CDR2 GDNSRS (reference sequence). The V segment lost 5 bases and the J segment 1 base; nucleotides outside the gene matches: 24.

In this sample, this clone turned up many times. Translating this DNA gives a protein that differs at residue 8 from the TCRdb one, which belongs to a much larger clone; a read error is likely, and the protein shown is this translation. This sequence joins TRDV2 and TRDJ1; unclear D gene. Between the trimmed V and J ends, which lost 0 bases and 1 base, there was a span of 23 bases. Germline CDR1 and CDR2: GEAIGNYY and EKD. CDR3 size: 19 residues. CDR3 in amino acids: CACDTVGTDYGSSTDKLIF. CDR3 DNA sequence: TGTGCCTGTGACACCGTTGGTACGGATTACGGCTCTTCCACCGATAAACTCATCTTT.

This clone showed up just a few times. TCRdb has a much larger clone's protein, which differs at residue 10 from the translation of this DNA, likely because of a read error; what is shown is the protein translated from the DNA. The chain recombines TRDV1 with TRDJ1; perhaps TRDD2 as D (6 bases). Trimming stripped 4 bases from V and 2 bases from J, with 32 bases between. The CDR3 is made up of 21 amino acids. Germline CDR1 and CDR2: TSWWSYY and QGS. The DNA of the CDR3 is TGTGCTCTTGGGGGCCTCGGCCTTCCATACCGTTTACCACCTACGACCGATAAACTCATCTTT. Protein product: CALGGLGLPYRLPPTTDKLIF.

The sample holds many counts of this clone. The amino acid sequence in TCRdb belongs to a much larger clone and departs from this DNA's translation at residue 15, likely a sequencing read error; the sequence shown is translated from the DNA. The CDR3 loop reads CACDPLRPGTRSYTGKLIF. For the CDR3, the DNA is TGTGCCTGTGACCCGCTTCGGCCAGGTACTCGTTCATACACCGGTAAACTCATCTTT. The chain couples TRDV2 to TRDJ1; D is uncertain. Germline V gene lookup returns CDR1 GEAIGNYY and CDR2 EKD. This CDR3 has 19 amino acids.

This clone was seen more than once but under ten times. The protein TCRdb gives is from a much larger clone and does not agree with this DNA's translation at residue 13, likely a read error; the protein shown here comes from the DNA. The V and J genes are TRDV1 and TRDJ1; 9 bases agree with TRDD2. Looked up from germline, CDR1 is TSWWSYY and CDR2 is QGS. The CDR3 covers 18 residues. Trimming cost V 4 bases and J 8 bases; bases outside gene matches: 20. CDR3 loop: CALGAERPSYFVPVKLIF. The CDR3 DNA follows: TGTGCTCTTGGGGCCGAAAGGCCTTCCTACTTTGTACCGGTAAAACTCATCTTT.

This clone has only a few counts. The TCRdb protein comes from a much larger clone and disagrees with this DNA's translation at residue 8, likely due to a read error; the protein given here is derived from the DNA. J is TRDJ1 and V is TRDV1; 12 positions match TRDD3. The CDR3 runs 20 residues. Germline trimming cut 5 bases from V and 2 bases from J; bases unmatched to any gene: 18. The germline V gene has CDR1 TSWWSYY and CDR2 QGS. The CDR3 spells CALGFPSLGLGDTRTDKLIF. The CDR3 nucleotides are TGTGCTCTTGGGTTCCCATCCCTCGGTCTGGGGGATACGCGAACCGATAAACTCATCTTT.

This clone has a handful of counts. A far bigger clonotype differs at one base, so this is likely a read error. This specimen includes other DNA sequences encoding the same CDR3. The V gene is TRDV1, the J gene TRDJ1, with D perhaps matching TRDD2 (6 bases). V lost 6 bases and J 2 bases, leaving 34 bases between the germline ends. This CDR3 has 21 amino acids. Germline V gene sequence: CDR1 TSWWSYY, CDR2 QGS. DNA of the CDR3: TGTGCTCTTGGAGGCCTCGGCCTTCCACACCGTTTACCACCTACGACCGATAAACTCATCTTT. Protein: CALGGLGLPHRLPPTTDKLIF.

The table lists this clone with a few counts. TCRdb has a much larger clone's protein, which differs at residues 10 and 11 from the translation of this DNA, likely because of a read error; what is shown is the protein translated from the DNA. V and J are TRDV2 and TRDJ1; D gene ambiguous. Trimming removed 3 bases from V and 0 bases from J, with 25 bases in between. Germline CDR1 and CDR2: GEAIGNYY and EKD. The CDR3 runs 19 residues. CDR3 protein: CACDPLRPGACSYTDKLIF. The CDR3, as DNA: TGTGCCTGTGACCCGCTTCGGCCAGGTGCTTGTTCATACACCGATAAACTCATCTTT.

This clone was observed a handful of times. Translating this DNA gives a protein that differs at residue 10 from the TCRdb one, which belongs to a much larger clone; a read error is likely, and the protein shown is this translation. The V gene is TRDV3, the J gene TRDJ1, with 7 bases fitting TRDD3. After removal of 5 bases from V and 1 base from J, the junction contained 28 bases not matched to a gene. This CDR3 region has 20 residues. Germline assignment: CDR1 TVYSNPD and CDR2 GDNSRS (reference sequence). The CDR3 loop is CAAWEFPGVADTSFTDKLIF. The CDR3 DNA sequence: TGTGCCGCCTGGGAATTCCCAGGGGTGGCGGATACGTCTTTCACCGATAAACTCATCTTT.

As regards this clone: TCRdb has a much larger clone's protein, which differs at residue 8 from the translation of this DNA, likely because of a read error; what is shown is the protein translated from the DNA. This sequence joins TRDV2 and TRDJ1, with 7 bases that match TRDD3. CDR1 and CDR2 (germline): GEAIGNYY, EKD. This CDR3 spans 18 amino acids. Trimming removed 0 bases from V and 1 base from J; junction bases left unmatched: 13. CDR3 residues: CACDTVPPGILGTDKLIF. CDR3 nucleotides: TGTGCCTGTGACACCGTTCCGCCGGGGATATTGGGCACCGATAAACTCATCTTT.

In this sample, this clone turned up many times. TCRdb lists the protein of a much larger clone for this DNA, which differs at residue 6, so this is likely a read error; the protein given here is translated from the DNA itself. CDR3 amino acids: CACDPFRPGTRSYTDKLIF. Here the CDR3 DNA reads TGTGCCTGTGACCCGTTTCGGCCAGGTACTCGTTCATACACCGATAAACTCATCTTT. The chain links TRDV2 to TRDJ1; the D is unclear. V was trimmed by 3 bases and J by 0 bases, leaving 25 bases between them. The CDR3 contains 19 residues. Germline V gene sequence: CDR1 GEAIGNYY, CDR2 EKD.